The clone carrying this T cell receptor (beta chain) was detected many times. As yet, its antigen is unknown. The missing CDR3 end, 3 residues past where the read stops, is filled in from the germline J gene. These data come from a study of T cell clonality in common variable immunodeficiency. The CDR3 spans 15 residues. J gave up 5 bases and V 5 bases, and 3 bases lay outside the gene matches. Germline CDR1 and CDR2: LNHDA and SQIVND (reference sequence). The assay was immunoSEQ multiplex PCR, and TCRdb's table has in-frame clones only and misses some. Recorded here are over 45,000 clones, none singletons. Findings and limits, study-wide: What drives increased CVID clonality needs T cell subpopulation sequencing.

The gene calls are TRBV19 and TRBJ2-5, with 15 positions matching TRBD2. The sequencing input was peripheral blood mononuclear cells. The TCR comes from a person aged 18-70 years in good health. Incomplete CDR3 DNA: TGTGCCAGTAGTGGGACTAGCGGGGGGCAGGAGACC. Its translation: CASSGTSGGQET. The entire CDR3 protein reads CASSGTSGGQETQYF.